The 29 T cell receptor beta chains listed next were all sequenced from one sample in a study of blood T cell repertoires in COVID-19. Produced via immunoSEQ multiplex PCR; TCRdb's table is partial and in-frame only. In the table there are some 120,000 clones, about nine tenths of which are singletons. Sequenced: peripheral blood. The origin of the receptors is a man between 50 and 59 years old with active COVID-19.

The rearrangement uses TRBV29-1 and TRBJ2-3; the match to TRBD1 covers 9 bases. Trimming cost V 7 bases and J 0 bases; bases outside gene matches: 8. Germline assignment: CDR1 SQVTM and CDR2 ANQGSEA. This CDR3 comprises 15 residues. Here the CDR3 reads CSAWDREQSTDTQYF. In DNA form, the CDR3 reads TGCAGCGCCTGGGACAGGGAACAAAGCACAGATACGCAGTATTTT.

V is TRBV6-6 and J is TRBJ1-2; a weak D match, TRBD1 (5 bases). This CDR3 spans 13 amino acids. Trimming removed 7 bases from V and 7 bases from J, with 16 bases in between. Germline values: CDR1 MNHNY, CDR2 SVGAGI (reference sequence). CDR3 residues: CASMLGAGPGYTF. The CDR3 bases are TGTGCCAGCATGCTAGGGGCAGGGCCTGGCTACACCTTC.

This rearrangement joins TRBV11-2 to TRBJ2-5; D not certain. V shed 2 bases and J shed 1 base, with 11 bases lying between them. Germline V gene lookup returns CDR1 SGHAT and CDR2 FQNNGV. This CDR3 region has 15 residues. The CDR3: CASSLSGSPQETQYF. As DNA, the CDR3 is TGTGCCAGCAGCTTATCCGGGTCTCCCCAAGAGACCCAGTACTTC.

The chain recombines TRBV25-1 with TRBJ2-2, with no clear D. V was cut by 4 bases and J by 6 bases, with 6 bases left in between. This CDR3 is built from 12 residues. Germline V gene sequence: CDR1 MGHDK, CDR2 SYGVNS. The CDR3: CASSVAAGELFF. The CDR3 DNA is TGTGCCAGCAGTGTAGCTGCCGGGGAGCTGTTTTTT. Looking up the rest from reference TRBV25-1 and TRBJ2-2 gives the full variable domain: EADIYQTPRYLVIGTGKKITLECSQTMGHDKMYWYQQDPGMELHLIHYSYGVNSTEKGDLSSESTVSRIRTEHFPLTLESARPSHTSQYLCASSVAAGELFFGEGSRLTVL.

The J gene is TRBJ2-1, the V gene TRBV11-2; 8 nucleotides match TRBD2. Trimming removed 6 bases from V and 6 bases from J; junction bases left unmatched: 10. The germline CDR1 and CDR2 sequences are SGHAT and FQNNGV. The CDR3 runs to 15 residues. CDR3 nucleotide sequence: TGTGCCAGCAGATGGACTAGCTTGGTCTCCAATGAGCAGTTCTTC. Protein sequence: CASRWTSLVSNEQFF.

The genes are TRBV7-8 and TRBJ1-1, with D hard to call. This CDR3 contains 14 residues. Trimming left V 1 base short and J 1 base short, with 7 bases between. CDR1 SGHVS and CDR2 FQNEAQ come from the germline V gene. In nucleotides, the CDR3 is TGTGCCAGCAGCTTAGTAACAACGAACACTGAAGCTTTCTTT. This encodes CASSLVTTNTEAFF.

J is TRBJ1-1 and V is TRBV12-5; D gene unclear. This CDR3 is 13 amino acids long. Germline assignment: CDR1 LGHNT and CDR2 FRNRAP. V shed 5 bases and J shed 5 bases, with 12 bases lying between them. The CDR3 loop reads CASGPRRETEAFF. The DNA of the CDR3 is TGTGCTAGTGGTCCTAGGAGGGAAACTGAAGCTTTCTTT.

The chain recombines TRBV5-5 with TRBJ1-1; D possibly corresponds to TRBD1 (5 bases). The CDR3 is 15 amino acids. The V end lost 4 bases, the J end lost 1 base, and 14 bases lay between the germline ends. CDR1 is SGHKS, CDR2 YYEKEE, per germline (reference sequence). DNA of the CDR3: TGTGCCAGCAGCCTAAATCGGAGGGGGAACACTGAAGCTTTCTTT. Its translation is CASSLNRRGNTEAFF.

The rearrangement links TRBV7-2 to TRBJ2-2; 7 bases match TRBD1. J gave up 5 bases and V 5 bases, and 5 bases lay outside the gene matches. Germline V CDR1 and CDR2: SGHTA, FQGNSA. The CDR3 contains 14 residues. DNA of the CDR3: TGTGCCAGCAGCGCAACAGGGGTAACCGGGGAGCTGTTTTTT. It yields the protein CASSATGVTGELFF.

The sample holds one count of this clone. The chain employs TRBV9 and TRBJ2-2; TRBD2 is a possible D gene (6 bases). Looked up from germline, CDR1 is SGDLS and CDR2 is YYNGEE. The CDR3 has 15 amino acids. The V end lost 3 bases, the J end lost 6 bases, and 15 bases lay between the germline ends. CDR3 coding DNA: TGTGCCAGCAGCGCGCAAGGGACTTTCTCCGGGGAGCTGTTTTTT. This codes for CASSAQGTFSGELFF.

The rearrangement links TRBV19 to TRBJ1-5, with unresolved D. The CDR3 is 15 amino acids. Germline loops: CDR1 LNHDA, CDR2 SQIVND (reference sequence). The germline V and J ends were trimmed by 0 bases and 4 bases, with 10 bases remaining between them. Here the CDR3 reads CASSIEGAGNQPQHF. The CDR3 nucleotides read TGTGCCAGTAGTATAGAGGGTGCGGGAAATCAGCCCCAGCATTTT.

Here the CDR3 DNA reads TGTGCCAGTATGTCTCGCGGGACCGGGGAGCTGTTTTTT. Its translation: CASMSRGTGELFF. This chain joins TRBV19 and TRBJ2-2, with D possibly TRBD2 on 5 matching bases. This CDR3 contains 13 residues. The V gene's germline CDR1 is LNHDA and CDR2 SQIVND (reference sequence). The V and J ends lost 7 bases and 5 bases respectively, with 11 bases between them.

The rearrangement links TRBV11-1 to TRBJ2-1; 9 bases line up with TRBD1. With 7 bases clipped from V and 3 bases from J, the junction kept 7 bases outside the gene matches. The CDR3 is 15 amino acids. The germline gives CDR1 SGHAT, CDR2 FQDESV (reference sequence). CDR3 coding DNA: TGTGCCAGCACCACGGAGGACAGGGGCTACAATGAGCAGTTCTTC. It specifies CASTTEDRGYNEQFF.

This clone showed up just a few times. The V gene is TRBV7-9, the J gene TRBJ1-1, with TRBD1 identical over 7 bases. Germline V CDR1 and CDR2: SEHNR, FQNEAQ (reference sequence). V lost 3 bases, J lost 5 bases, and 6 bases stayed unmatched. The CDR3 has 14 residues. CDR3 DNA sequence: TGTGCCAGCAGCTTTGAGGGGGCGATAACTGAAGCTTTCTTT. As protein: CASSFEGAITEAFF.

The J gene is TRBJ2-3, the V gene TRBV19, with 9 bases lining up with TRBD2. The V gene's germline CDR1 is LNHDA and CDR2 SQIVND (reference sequence). V trimming: 6 bases; J trimming: 2 bases; junction bases outside the gene matches: 6. The CDR3 spans 15 residues. Written as DNA, the CDR3 is TGTGCCAGTAGCCAGACTAGCGGTACCACAGATACGCAGTATTTT. It encodes CASSQTSGTTDTQYF.

The chain employs TRBV9 and TRBJ2-1, with 9 bases that match TRBD1. The CDR3 is made up of 15 amino acids. V was pared by 3 bases and J by 8 bases, with 9 bases of the junction left unmatched. The germline gives CDR1 SGDLS, CDR2 YYNGEE. CDR3 residues: CASSGAGTGLDEQFF. DNA of the CDR3: TGTGCCAGCAGCGGTGCTGGGACAGGGTTGGATGAGCAGTTCTTC.

The genes are TRBV9 and TRBJ2-1; 7 bases agree with TRBD2. From germline, CDR1 is SGDLS and CDR2 YYNGEE. Trimming removed 4 bases from V and 0 bases from J; junction bases left unmatched: 7. The CDR3 consists of 16 residues. The CDR3, as DNA: TGTGCCAGCAGCCCCCGACTAGCCAGCTCCTACAATGAGCAGTTCTTC. It is translated as CASSPRLASSYNEQFF.

This chain joins TRBV5-1 and TRBJ2-5; weak D call: TRBD2 (5 bases). Per germline, CDR1 SGHRS and CDR2 YFSETQ. V was cut by 4 bases and J by 5 bases, with 12 bases left in between. The CDR3 is 13 amino acids. The CDR3 sequence is CASSIHPGETQYF. The DNA for the CDR3 is TGCGCCAGCAGCATTCACCCGGGGGAGACCCAGTACTTC.

This rearrangement joins TRBV11-2 to TRBJ2-7, with D maybe TRBD1 (6 bases). This CDR3 is built from 15 residues. The V gene lost 4 bases and the J gene lost 4 bases, with 17 bases spanning the gap. Germline CDR1 is SGHAT and CDR2 is FQNNGV. As DNA, the CDR3 is TGTGCCAGCAGCTCAGGGGACGGAAGATTTTACGAGCAGTACGTC. Its translation: CASSSGDGRFYEQYV.

This chain links TRBV11-2 with TRBJ2-1, with D possibly matching TRBD1 (6 bases). Germline CDR1 reads SGHAT; CDR2 reads FQNNGV. This CDR3 is built from 16 residues. The V gene lost 3 bases and the J gene lost 1 base, with 13 bases spanning the gap. The CDR3 sequence: CASSFPAGASYNEQFF. CDR3 coding DNA: TGTGCCAGCAGCTTTCCGGCAGGGGCATCCTACAATGAGCAGTTCTTC.

The chain uses TRBV9 and TRBJ2-1; 13 bases fit TRBD2. CDR3 length equals 15 residues. The germline CDR1 and CDR2 sequences are SGDLS and YYNGEE. The V segment lost 3 bases and the J segment 7 bases; nucleotides outside the gene matches: 4. The CDR3 bases are TGTGCCAGCAGCGCCCGACTAGCGGGAGGAAATGAGCAGTTCTTC. It specifies CASSARLAGGNEQFF.

The CDR3, as DNA: TGTGCCAGCAGCCGGGGACTCTTCAATGAGCAGTTCTTC. Protein sequence: CASSRGLFNEQFF. V gene TRBV7-9 combines with J gene TRBJ2-1, with a tentative D call TRBD2 (6 bases). Trimming cost V 5 bases and J 6 bases, with 11 bases left between them. CDR1 SEHNR and CDR2 FQNEAQ come from the germline V gene (reference sequence). The CDR3 consists of 13 residues. Together with reference TRBV7-9 and TRBJ2-1, the CDR3 gives the full variable domain: DTGVSQNPRHKITKRGQNVTFRCDPISEHNRLYWYRQTLGQGPEFLTYFQNEAQLEKSRLLSDRFSAERPKGSFSTLEIQRTEQGDSAMYLCASSRGLFNEQFFGPGTRLTVL.

V is TRBV6-4 and J is TRBJ2-2; 7 bases agree with TRBD1. The CDR3 loop spans 14 amino acids. CDR1 is MRHNA and CDR2 is SNTAGT in the germline V gene. V shed 5 bases and J 6 bases; nucleotides not matched to a gene: 6. DNA for the CDR3: TGTGCCAGCAGTCACGGGACAGAAGCCGGGGAGCTGTTTTTT. Translating it yields CASSHGTEAGELFF.

The genes are TRBV18 and TRBJ2-3, with a possible D match to TRBD1 (6 bases). The V gene's germline CDR1 is KGHSH and CDR2 LQKENI. CDR3 length equals 17 residues. V lost 2 bases to trimming and J lost 3 bases, with 18 bases between them. In DNA, the CDR3 is TGTGCCAGCTCACCATTTTGGGGCAATAGGGGGACAGATACGCAGTATTTT. This translates into CASSPFWGNRGTDTQYF.

The chain links TRBV7-9 to TRBJ1-4, with TRBD1 matching over 7 bases. CDR1 SEHNR and CDR2 FQNEAQ come from the germline V gene (reference sequence). The trim removed 4 bases at V and 8 bases at J, leaving 10 bases unmatched. This CDR3 is 15 amino acids long. CDR3 loop: CASSSTTGSGEKLFF. In DNA, the CDR3 is TGTGCCAGCAGCTCCACGACAGGGTCTGGGGAAAAACTGTTTTTT.

CDR3 sequence reads: CASSFGLAGGSGDTQYF. In nucleotides, the CDR3 is TGTGCCAGCAGCTTCGGACTAGCGGGAGGTTCGGGTGATACGCAGTATTTT. The chain couples TRBV11-3 to TRBJ2-3, with 14 bases matching TRBD2. Germline loops: CDR1 SGHNT, CDR2 YENEEA. The CDR3 contains 17 residues. V lost 3 bases and J lost 6; bases outside the gene matches: 8.

A single count supports this clone. The J gene is TRBJ1-6, the V gene TRBV6-5, with TRBD1 matching over 8 bases. Germline V gene data show CDR1 as MNHEY and CDR2 as SVGAGI. This CDR3 comprises 15 residues. J lost 9 bases, V lost 2 bases, and 6 bases had no gene match. The CDR3: CASSYHRQGTSPLHF. The CDR3 bases are TGTGCCAGCAGTTACCATAGACAGGGGACTTCACCCCTCCACTTT.

The V gene is TRBV5-1, the J gene TRBJ2-5; 7 bases are shared with TRBD1. The CDR3 sequence is 14 residues long. V trimming: 1 base; J trimming: 5 bases; junction bases outside the gene matches: 5. CDR1 SGHRS and CDR2 YFSETQ come from the germline V gene. Written as DNA, the CDR3 is TGCGCCAGCAGCTTGCGACAGGGTGTTGAGACCCAGTACTTC. It translates to CASSLRQGVETQYF.

The gene calls are TRBV4-1 and TRBJ1-5; D is ambiguous. CDR1 MGHRA and CDR2 YSYEKL come from the germline V gene. This CDR3 has 15 residues. Trimming removed 0 bases at V and 2 bases at J, with 8 bases between. In DNA, the CDR3 is TGCGCCAGCAGCCAAGACATTTTAGGCAATCAGCCCCAGCATTTT. Amino acids: CASSQDILGNQPQHF.